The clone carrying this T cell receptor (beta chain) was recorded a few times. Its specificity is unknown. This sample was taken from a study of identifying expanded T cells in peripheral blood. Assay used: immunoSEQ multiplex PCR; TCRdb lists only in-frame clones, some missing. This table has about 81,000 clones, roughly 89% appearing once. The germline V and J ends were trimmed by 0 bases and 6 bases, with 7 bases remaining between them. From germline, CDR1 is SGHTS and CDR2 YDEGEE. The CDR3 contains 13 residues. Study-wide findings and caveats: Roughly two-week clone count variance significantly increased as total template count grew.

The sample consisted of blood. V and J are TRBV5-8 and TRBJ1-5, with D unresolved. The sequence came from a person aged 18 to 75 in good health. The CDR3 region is CASSLAYGQPQHF. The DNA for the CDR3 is TGTGCCAGCAGCTTGGCCTACGGTCAGCCCCAGCATTTT.